The 4 T cell receptor beta chains below were found in one sample sequenced in a study of T-cell memory formation after mild COVID-19. Each CDR3 protein is one row after TCRdb ran MiXCR on the 5' RACE reads. Among 200,000 to 250,000 distinct CDR3 sequences listed, 9% to 10% were seen once. Source material: PBMCs or a T cell subset sorted from them (not recorded which). The receptor source for this set is a man aged 18 to 30 who had mild COVID-19 (a few samples of this study predate the infection). Cell type and time point are not known.

This clonotype was detected many times. This chain connects TRBV18 to TRBJ2-7, with 7 bases matching TRBD1. V lost 6 bases to trimming and J lost 7 bases; unmatched junction nucleotides: 9. The CDR3 sequence is 13 residues long. Germline assignment: CDR1 KGHSH and CDR2 LQKENI. CDR3 amino acids: CASSLLDREEQYV. Written as DNA, the CDR3 is TGTGCCAGCTCTCTCCTAGACAGGGAAGAGCAGTACGTC.

The table lists this clonotype with a few counts. The V and J genes are TRBV6-5 and TRBJ1-1, with TRBD1 as a possible D gene (5 bases). V lost 10 bases to trimming and J lost 4 bases, with 10 bases between them. There are 11 residues in the CDR3. The germline V gene encodes CDR1 MNHEY and CDR2 SVGAGI. The CDR3 DNA is TGTGCCACCCAGGGCGGCACTGAAGCTTTCTTT. Protein: CATQGGTEAFF.

This clonotype was seen repeatedly, ten times or more. This chain uses TRBV6-2 or TRBV6-3 with TRBJ1-2; tentative D call: TRBD1 (5 bases). The CDR3 extends over 13 amino acids. Trimming left V 4 bases short and J 6 bases short, with 12 bases between. Germline values: CDR1 MNHEY, CDR2 SVGEGT. The DNA for the CDR3 is TGTGCCAGCAGTTCTTTCACAGGCGATGGCTACACCTTC. It is translated as CASSSFTGDGYTF.

This clonotype showed up just a few times. This chain joins TRBV5-1 and TRBJ2-3, with 9 bases that match TRBD2. The CDR3 contains 18 residues. Germline-derived CDR1 and CDR2 are SGHRS and YFSETQ. The J segment lost 2 bases and the V segment lost 0 bases, leaving 10 bases of the junction unmatched. The CDR3 DNA reads as TGCGCCAGCAGCTTGGGGACTAGCGCCCTCCTTCTCACAGATACGCAGTATTTT. Encoded protein: CASSLGTSALLLTDTQYF.